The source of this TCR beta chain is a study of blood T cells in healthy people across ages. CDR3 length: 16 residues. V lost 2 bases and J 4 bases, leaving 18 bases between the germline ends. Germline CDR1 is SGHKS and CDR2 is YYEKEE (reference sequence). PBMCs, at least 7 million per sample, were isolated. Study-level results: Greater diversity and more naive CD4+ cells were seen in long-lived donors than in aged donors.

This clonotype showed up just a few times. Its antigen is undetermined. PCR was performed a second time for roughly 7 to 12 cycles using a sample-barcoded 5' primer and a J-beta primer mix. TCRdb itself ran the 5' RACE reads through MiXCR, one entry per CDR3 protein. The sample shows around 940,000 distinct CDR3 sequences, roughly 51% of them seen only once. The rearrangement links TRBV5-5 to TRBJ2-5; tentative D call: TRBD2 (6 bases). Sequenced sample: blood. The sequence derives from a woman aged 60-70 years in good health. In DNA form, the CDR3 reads TGTGCCAGCAGCTTACGCGGGATCTTGGGGGGAGAGACCCAGTACTTC. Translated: CASSLRGILGGETQYF.